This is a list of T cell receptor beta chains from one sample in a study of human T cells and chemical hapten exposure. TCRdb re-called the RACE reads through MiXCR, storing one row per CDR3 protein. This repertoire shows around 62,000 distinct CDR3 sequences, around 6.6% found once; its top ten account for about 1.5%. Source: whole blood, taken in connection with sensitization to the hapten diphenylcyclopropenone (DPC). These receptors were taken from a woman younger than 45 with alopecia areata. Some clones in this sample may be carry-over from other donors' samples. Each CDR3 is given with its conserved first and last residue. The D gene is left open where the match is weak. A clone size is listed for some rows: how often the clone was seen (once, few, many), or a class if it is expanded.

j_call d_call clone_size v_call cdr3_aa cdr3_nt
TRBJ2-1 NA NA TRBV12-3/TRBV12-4 CASSQSSTGIYNEQFF TGTGCCAGCAGCCAATCTAGCACAGGGATCTACAATGAGCAGTTCTTC
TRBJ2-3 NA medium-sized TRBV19 CASSKLRDPGDTQYF TGTGCCAGTAGTAAGCTCCGGGACCCCGGGGATACGCAGTATTTT
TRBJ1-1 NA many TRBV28 CASRIQGAAPFF TGTGCCAGCAGGATTCAGGGCGCTGCTCCTTTCTTT
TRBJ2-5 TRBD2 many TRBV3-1 CASSQSGGETQYF TGTGCCAGCAGCCAAAGCGGGGGAGAGACCCAGTACTTC
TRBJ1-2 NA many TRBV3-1 CASSQADPFRGYTF TGTGCCAGCAGCCAAGCCGACCCTTTCAGGGGCTACACCTTC
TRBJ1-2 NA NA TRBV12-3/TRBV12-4 CASSPWTLQGYTF TGTGCCAGCAGCCCATGGACACTTCAAGGCTACACCTTC
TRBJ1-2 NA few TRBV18 CASSHVGQPYGYTF TGTGCCAGCTCACATGTCGGACAGCCGTATGGCTACACCTTC
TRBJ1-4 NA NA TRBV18 CASSPSDGDEKLFF TGTGCCAGCTCACCGTCGGACGGAGATGAAAAACTGTTTTTT
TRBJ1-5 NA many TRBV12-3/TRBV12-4 CASSPRQNSNQPQHF TGTGCCAGCAGTCCGAGACAAAATAGCAATCAGCCCCAGCATTTT
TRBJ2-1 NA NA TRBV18 CASSPGGPDEQFF TGTGCCAGCTCACCCGGCGGGCCCGATGAGCAGTTCTTC
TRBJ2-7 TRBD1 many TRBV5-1 CASSPWTGGEQYF TGCGCCAGCAGCCCTTGGACAGGAGGCGAGCAGTACTTC
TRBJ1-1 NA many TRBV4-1 CASSQFDTLNTEAFF TGCGCCAGCAGCCAATTTGACACCTTGAACACTGAAGCTTTCTTT
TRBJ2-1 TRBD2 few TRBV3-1 CASSPERGSYNEQFF TGTGCCAGCAGCCCGGAGCGGGGATCCTACAATGAGCAGTTCTTC
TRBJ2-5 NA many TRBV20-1 CSARVGGVETQYF TGCAGTGCTAGAGTGGGCGGGGTAGAGACCCAGTACTTC
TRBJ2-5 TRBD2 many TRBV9 CASSVGPTSGTGRYQETQYF TGTGCCAGCAGCGTAGGCCCGACTAGCGGGACCGGAAGGTACCAAGAGACCCAGTACTTC
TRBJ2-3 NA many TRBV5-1 CASSLGLRTDTQYF TGCGCCAGCAGCTTGGGACTCCGCACAGATACGCAGTATTTT
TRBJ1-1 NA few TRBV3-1 CASRGVNTEAFF TGTGCCAGCAGGGGGGTGAACACTGAAGCTTTCTTT
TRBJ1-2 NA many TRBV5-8 CASSLAGYYGYTF TGTGCCAGCAGCTTGGCGGGGTATTATGGCTACACCTTC
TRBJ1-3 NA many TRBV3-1 CASSQAGDSGNTIYF TGTGCCAGCAGCCAAGCTGGGGACTCTGGAAACACCATATATTTT
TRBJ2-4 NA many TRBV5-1 CASSLVTDHAKNIQYF TGCGCCAGCAGCTTGGTAACAGACCATGCCAAAAACATTCAGTACTTC
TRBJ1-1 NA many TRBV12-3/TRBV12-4 CASSLSTPNTEAFF TGTGCCAGCAGTTTATCCACCCCGAACACTGAAGCTTTCTTT
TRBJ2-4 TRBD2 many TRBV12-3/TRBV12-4 CASSPLAELAKNIQYF TGTGCCAGCAGTCCCCTAGCGGAGTTAGCCAAAAACATTCAGTACTTC
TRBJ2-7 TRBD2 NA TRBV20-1 CSAGIGTSVTYEQYF TGCAGTGCAGGAATAGGGACTAGCGTTACCTACGAGCAGTACTTC
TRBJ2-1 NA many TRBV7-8 CASSLAVGDWEQFF TGTGCCAGCAGCTTAGCGGTCGGGGATTGGGAGCAGTTCTTC